The 9 T cell receptor beta chains below were found in one sample sequenced in a study of control samples from healthy donors and cancer patients (dated by TCRdb to the early 2020s). The library was made by the immunoSEQ multiplex PCR assay. Drawn from immuneACCESS, this table holds only the in-frame rearrangements with V and J called that TCRdb kept. Clones are partly lost; checked studies trace under half to an unresolved V gene and leave the rest unexplained. The sample contains roughly 120,000 clones, 89% of them found a single time. 30% to 50% of the sample goes to the ten largest clones. Sequenced input: blood. The receptors stem from a man aged 45-65 years in good health.

The V gene is TRBV7-9, the J gene TRBJ1-1; D uncertain. The CDR3 length is 10 residues. Trimming removed 3 bases at V and 6 bases at J, with 2 bases between. The V gene's germline CDR1 is SEHNR and CDR2 FQNEAQ (reference sequence). CDR3 protein: CASSFSEAFF. In DNA form, the CDR3 reads TGTGCCAGCAGCTTCTCTGAAGCTTTCTTT.

The gene calls are TRBV2 and TRBJ2-7; a weak D match, TRBD1 (5 bases). CDR1 is SNHLY, CDR2 FYNNEI, per germline. V was cut by 8 bases and J by 9 bases, with 11 bases left in between. The CDR3 runs to 10 residues. CDR3 region: CASGRQWQYF. As DNA, the CDR3 is TGTGCCAGCGGACGACAGTGGCAGTACTTC. Drawing the rest from reference TRBV2 and TRBJ2-7, the complete variable domain is EPEVTQTPSHQVTQMGQEVILRCVPISNHLYFYWYRQILGQKVEFLVSFYNNEISEKSEIFDDQFSVERPDGSNFTLKIRSTKLEDSAMYFCASGRQWQYFGPGTRLTVT.

The V and J genes are TRBV11-3 and TRBJ2-1; tentative D call: TRBD2 (5 bases). The CDR3 consists of 13 residues. Germline V gene sequence: CDR1 SGHNT, CDR2 YENEEA. V lost 1 base and J lost 4, with 5 bases in between. The CDR3 nucleotides are TGTGCCAGCAGCTTAGCGGGATACAATGAGCAGTTCTTC. This codes for CASSLAGYNEQFF.

The chain employs TRBV25-1 and TRBJ1-2; a possible D gene is TRBD1 (5 bases). V was clipped by 5 bases and J by 2 bases, with 12 bases between them. This CDR3 spans 14 amino acids. Germline CDR1 is MGHDK and CDR2 is SYGVNS. The CDR3 sequence is CASSLLGVNYGYTF. CDR3 nucleotides: TGTGCCAGCAGTCTCTTAGGGGTAAACTATGGCTACACCTTC.

V is TRBV6-5 and J is TRBJ2-1, with a tentative D call TRBD1 (5 bases). V was trimmed by 5 bases and J by 1 base, leaving 12 bases between them. This CDR3 is built from 15 residues. Germline loops: CDR1 MNHEY, CDR2 SVGAGI. The CDR3 loop reads CASSNQGVSYNEQFF. The CDR3, as DNA: TGTGCCAGCAGTAATCAGGGTGTGTCCTACAATGAGCAGTTCTTC.

This rearrangement joins TRBV27 to TRBJ2-7; 7 bases are shared with TRBD1. The CDR3 runs to 13 residues. Germline V lookup: CDR1 MNHEY, CDR2 SMNVEV (reference sequence). The trim removed 3 bases at V and 9 bases at J, leaving 8 bases unmatched. CDR3 protein: CASSFMGQTRQYF. CDR3 bases: TGTGCCAGCAGTTTTATGGGACAGACAAGGCAGTACTTC.

The gene calls are TRBV21-1 and TRBJ1-1. TRBV21-1 is a pseudogene segment. This CDR3 is 14 amino acids long. As DNA, the CDR3 is TGTGCCAGCAGCGTTCGGGGTTCGAACACTGAAGCTTTCTTT. Translated: CASSVRGSNTEAFF.

This chain links TRBV4-3 with TRBJ1-4; 10 bases line up with TRBD1. The ends lost 1 base at V and 3 bases at J; junction bases unmatched: 8. The CDR3 totals 18 residues. Germline assignment: CDR1 LGHNA and CDR2 YSLEER. CDR3 in amino acids: CASSQAGTGVISNEKLFF. CDR3 DNA: TGCGCCAGCAGCCAAGCTGGGACAGGGGTCATCTCTAATGAAAAACTGTTTTTT.

V gene TRBV6-5 combines with J gene TRBJ1-2; a possible D gene is TRBD1 (5 bases). Looked up from germline, CDR1 is MNHEY and CDR2 is SVGAGI. The CDR3 spans 14 residues. Trimming pared 0 bases from V and 4 bases from J, leaving 9 bases between. The CDR3 coding sequence is TGTGCCAGCAGTTACTCTAGCGGGGGCTATGGCTACACCTTC. Its protein is CASSYSSGGYGYTF.